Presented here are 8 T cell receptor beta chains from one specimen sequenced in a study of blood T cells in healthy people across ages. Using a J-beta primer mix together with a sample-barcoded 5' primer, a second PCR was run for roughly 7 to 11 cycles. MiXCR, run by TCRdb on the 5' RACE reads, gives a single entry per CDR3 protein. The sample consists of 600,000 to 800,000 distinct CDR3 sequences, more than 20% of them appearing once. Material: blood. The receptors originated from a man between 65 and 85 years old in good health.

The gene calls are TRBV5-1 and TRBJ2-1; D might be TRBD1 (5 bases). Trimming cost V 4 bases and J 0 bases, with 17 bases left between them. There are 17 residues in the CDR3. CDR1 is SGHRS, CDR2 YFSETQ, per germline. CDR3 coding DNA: TGCGCCAGCAGCAGCAGGGTGGTTGGGCTCTCCTACAATGAGCAGTTCTTC. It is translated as CASSSRVVGLSYNEQFF.

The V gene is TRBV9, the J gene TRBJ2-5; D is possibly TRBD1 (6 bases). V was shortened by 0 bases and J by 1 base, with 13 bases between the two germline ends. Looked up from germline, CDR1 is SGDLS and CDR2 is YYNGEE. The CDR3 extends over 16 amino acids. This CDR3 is CASSVATGKGQETQYF. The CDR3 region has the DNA TGTGCCAGCAGCGTAGCTACAGGGAAGGGCCAAGAGACCCAGTACTTC.

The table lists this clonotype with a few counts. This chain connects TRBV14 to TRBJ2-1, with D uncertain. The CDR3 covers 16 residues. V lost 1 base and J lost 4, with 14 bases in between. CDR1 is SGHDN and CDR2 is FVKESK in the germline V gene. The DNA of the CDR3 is TGTGCCAGCAGCCAAGGAGATGGGCGGTTTTACAATGAGCAGTTCTTC. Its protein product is CASSQGDGRFYNEQFF.

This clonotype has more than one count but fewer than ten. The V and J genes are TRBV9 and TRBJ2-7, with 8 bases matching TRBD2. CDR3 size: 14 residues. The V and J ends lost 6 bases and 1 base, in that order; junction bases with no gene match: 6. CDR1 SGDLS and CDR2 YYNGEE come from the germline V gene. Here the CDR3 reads CASKALAASYEQYF. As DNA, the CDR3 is TGTGCCAGCAAGGCACTAGCGGCATCCTACGAGCAGTACTTC. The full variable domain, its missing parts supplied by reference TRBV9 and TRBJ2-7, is DSGVTQTPKHLITATGQRVTLRCSPRSGDLSVYWYQQSLDQGLQFLIQYYNGEERAKGNILERFSAQQFPDLHSELNLSSLELGDSALYFCASKALAASYEQYFGPGTRLTVT.

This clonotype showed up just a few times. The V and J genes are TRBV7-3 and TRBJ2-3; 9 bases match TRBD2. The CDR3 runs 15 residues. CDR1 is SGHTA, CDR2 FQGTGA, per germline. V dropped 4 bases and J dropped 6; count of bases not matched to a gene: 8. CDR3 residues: CASSSWAGGADTQYF. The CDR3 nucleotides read TGTGCCAGCAGCTCCTGGGCGGGAGGGGCGGATACGCAGTATTTT.

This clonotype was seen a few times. CDR3 DNA sequence: TGTGCCAGCAGCCTCCGGACCGGGACAGCTAATTCACCCCTCCACTTT. The encoded protein is CASSLRTGTANSPLHF. The chain recombines TRBV3-1 with TRBJ1-6; 7 positions match TRBD1. Germline trimming cut 4 bases from V and 6 bases from J; bases unmatched to any gene: 9. The CDR3 consists of 16 residues. In germline, CDR1 is LGHDT, CDR2 YNNKEL (reference sequence).

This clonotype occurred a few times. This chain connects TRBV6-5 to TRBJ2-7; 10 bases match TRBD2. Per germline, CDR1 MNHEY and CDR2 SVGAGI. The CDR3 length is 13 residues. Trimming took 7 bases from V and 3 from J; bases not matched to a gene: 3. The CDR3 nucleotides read TGTGCCAGCAATCAGCGGGGGGGCTACGAGCAGTACTTC. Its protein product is CASNQRGGYEQYF.

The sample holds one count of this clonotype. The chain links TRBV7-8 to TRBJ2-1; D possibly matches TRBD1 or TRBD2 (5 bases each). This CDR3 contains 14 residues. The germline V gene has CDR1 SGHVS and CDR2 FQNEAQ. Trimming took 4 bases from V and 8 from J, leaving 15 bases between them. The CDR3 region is CASSSRDEGDEQFF. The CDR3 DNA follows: TGTGCCAGCAGCTCACGGGACGAAGGGGATGAGCAGTTCTTC.